A selection of T cell receptor beta chains follows, all from one sample in a study of human T cells and chemical hapten exposure. One entry per CDR3 protein results from TCRdb running MiXCR on the RACE reads. The sample has about 340,000 distinct CDR3 sequences; under 8% are singletons. The starting material was whole blood, obtained in connection with sensitization to the hapten diphenylcyclopropenone (DPC). Receptor source: a woman in her late teens or twenties with alopecia areata. Some clones in this sample may be carry-over from other donors' samples. The CDR3 runs from the conserved cysteine through the conserved F or W. Fields, in order: CDR3 protein, CDR3 DNA, D gene, clone size, V gene, J gene. The D gene is left open where the match is weak. Some rows have no size entry. The others give once, few or many, or a class for an expanded clone.

CDR3aa: CASSRRGGRLGNEQFF
CDR3nt: TGTGCCAGCAGTCGCCGTGGGGGGCGGCTAGGGAATGAGCAGTTCTTC
d_gene: -
abundance: many
v_gene: TRBV12-3/TRBV12-4
j_gene: TRBJ2-1

CDR3aa: CSVEGLLQRGRTDTQYF
CDR3nt: TGCAGCGTTGAAGGTCTACTCCAGCGGGGCCGCACAGATACGCAGTATTTT
d_gene: TRBD2
abundance: -
v_gene: TRBV29-1
j_gene: TRBJ2-3

CDR3aa: CASRTRVNHPYNEQFF
CDR3nt: TGTGCCAGCAGGACCAGGGTTAACCACCCCTACAATGAGCAGTTCTTC
d_gene: -
abundance: -
v_gene: TRBV6-2/TRBV6-3
j_gene: TRBJ2-1

CDR3aa: CASRLRRSGKETQYF
CDR3nt: TGTGCCAGCAGGCTTCGACGTAGCGGGAAAGAGACCCAGTACTTC
d_gene: TRBD2
abundance: few
v_gene: TRBV27
j_gene: TRBJ2-5

CDR3aa: CASRLSTQGRQRAGTEAFF
CDR3nt: TGTGCCAGCAGACTTTCCACGCAGGGACGGCAGCGGGCGGGCACTGAAGCTTTCTTT
d_gene: -
abundance: few
v_gene: TRBV6-2/TRBV6-3
j_gene: TRBJ1-1

CDR3aa: CASSPGGQGEYNEQFF
CDR3nt: TGTGCCAGCAGCCCCGGTGGACAGGGGGAGTACAATGAGCAGTTCTTC
d_gene: TRBD1
abundance: -
v_gene: TRBV6-6
j_gene: TRBJ2-1

CDR3aa: CASSPRLYNEQFF
CDR3nt: TGTGCCAGCAGCCCGAGGCTCTACAATGAGCAGTTCTTC
d_gene: -
abundance: few
v_gene: TRBV7-2
j_gene: TRBJ2-1

CDR3aa: CASSNGARGTEAFF
CDR3nt: TGTGCCAGCTCTAATGGGGCCAGGGGCACTGAAGCTTTCTTT
d_gene: -
abundance: -
v_gene: TRBV27
j_gene: TRBJ1-1

CDR3aa: CASSIRRGTAANYGYTF
CDR3nt: TGTGCCAGTAGTATAAGGCGGGGAACAGCTGCTAACTATGGCTACACCTTC
d_gene: -
abundance: few
v_gene: TRBV19
j_gene: TRBJ1-2

CDR3aa: CASSLGIRQTYQPQHF
CDR3nt: TGTGCCAGCAGTTTAGGGATACGACAGACCTATCAGCCCCAGCATTTT
d_gene: -
abundance: few
v_gene: TRBV28
j_gene: TRBJ1-5

CDR3aa: CASSWGDREAFF
CDR3nt: TGTGCCAGTTCCTGGGGGGACAGGGAAGCTTTCTTT
d_gene: TRBD1
abundance: few
v_gene: TRBV12-3/TRBV12-4
j_gene: TRBJ1-1

CDR3aa: CASSVDRAGYGYTF
CDR3nt: TGTGCCAGCAGCGTCGACAGGGCTGGCTATGGCTACACCTTC
d_gene: TRBD1
abundance: few
v_gene: TRBV7-3
j_gene: TRBJ1-2

CDR3aa: CASSRTYTSYEQYF
CDR3nt: TGTGCCAGCAGCCGGACTTACACATCCTACGAGCAGTACTTC
d_gene: -
abundance: few
v_gene: TRBV2
j_gene: TRBJ2-7

CDR3aa: CASSQYLQGAYGYTF
CDR3nt: TGCGCCAGCAGCCAATACCTACAGGGGGCCTATGGCTACACCTTC
d_gene: TRBD1
abundance: few
v_gene: TRBV4-3
j_gene: TRBJ1-2

CDR3aa: CASSLKPSDRTDTQYF
CDR3nt: TGTGCCAGCAGCTTAAAGCCATCCGATCGCACAGATACGCAGTATTTT
d_gene: -
abundance: many
v_gene: TRBV7-6
j_gene: TRBJ2-3

CDR3aa: CATLGGGRDTEAFF
CDR3nt: TGTGCCACCTTAGGCGGGGGGCGCGACACTGAAGCTTTCTTT
d_gene: -
abundance: few
v_gene: TRBV2
j_gene: TRBJ1-1